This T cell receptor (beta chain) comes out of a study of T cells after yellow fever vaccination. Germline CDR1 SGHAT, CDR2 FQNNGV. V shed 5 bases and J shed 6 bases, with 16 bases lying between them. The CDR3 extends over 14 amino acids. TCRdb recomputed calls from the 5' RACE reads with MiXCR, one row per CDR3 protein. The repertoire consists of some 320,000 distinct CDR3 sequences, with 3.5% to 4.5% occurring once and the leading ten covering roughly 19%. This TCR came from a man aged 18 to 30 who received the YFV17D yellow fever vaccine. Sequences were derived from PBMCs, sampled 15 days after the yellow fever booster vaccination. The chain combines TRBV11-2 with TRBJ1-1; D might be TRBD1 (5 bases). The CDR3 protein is CASSRRGGGAEAFF. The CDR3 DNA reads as TGTGCCAGCAGCCGACGCGGGGGGGGGGCTGAAGCTTTCTTT.